This paragraph reports one TCR beta chain. This sample is drawn from a study of OX40 agonist ivuxolimab in advanced cancers. Study-level information: Patients took ivuxolimab, an agonistic anti-OX40 (CD134) antibody. Cohort: 65% to 90% men, mean age around 60, aged about 20 to 90.

The V gene's germline CDR1 is SGDLS and CDR2 YYNGEE. After removal of 4 bases from V and 4 bases from J, the junction contained 6 bases not matched to a gene. This CDR3 is 14 amino acids long. TCRdb's table, derived via immunoSEQ multiplex PCR, lists solely in-frame clones and lacks some. The sample holds some 60,000 clones, 91% seen once. The receptor was derived from an adult with an advanced solid tumor such as melanoma, head and neck, liver or kidney cancer. This sequence joins TRBV9 and TRBJ2-7; TRBD2 agrees at 9 bases. The material sequenced was CD4+ or CD8+ T cells sorted from blood, taken in a trial of the OX40 agonist ivuxolimab. The CDR3 reads CASSPRLAAYEQYF. The DNA of the CDR3 is TGTGCCAGCAGCCCCCGACTAGCGGCTTACGAGCAGTACTTC.